This T cell receptor beta chain was identified during a study of blood T cell repertoires in COVID-19. At the level of the study: Spain, Italy and the United States supplied samples that represented acute and convalescent COVID-19. In each case, the material was cDNA or gDNA derived from T cells, B-cell-depleted T cells, or PBMCs.

This clone showed up just once. How the authors handled the data: Nucleated cell number was recorded as an estimate derived from reference gene primer amplification. Generated by immunoSEQ multiplex PCR, the TCRdb table keeps only in-frame clones and is missing some. V, J and clone size derive from that table, while D and trimming were established from the DNA sequence. The sample gives about 160,000 clones, more than 80% of which show up once; roughly 11% is in the top ten. Sequencing input: peripheral blood. The source of this sequence is a human donor in a cohort sampled during active COVID-19.

For the CDR3, the DNA is TGTGCCACCGCTACCCCCACGCGGGAACCCTACAATGAGCAGTTCTTC. Translating it yields CATATPTREPYNEQFF. This chain connects TRBV15 to TRBJ2-1; D is possibly TRBD2 (6 bases). This CDR3 comprises 16 residues. Per germline, CDR1 LNHNV and CDR2 YYDKDF (reference sequence). V shed 8 bases and J shed 2 bases, with 19 bases lying between them.